The 27 T cell receptor beta chains presented below share a single source sample, sequenced in a study of blood T cells in healthy people across ages. A sample-barcoded 5' primer and a J-beta primer mix were used in a second PCR of roughly 7 to 11 cycles. TCRdb re-analysed the 5' RACE reads in MiXCR, keeping a single row per CDR3 protein. The data contain 1 million or so distinct CDR3 sequences, approximately 25% of them singletons. The data also belong to a second study, concerning T cells of mothers and their children.

The sequenced material came from blood. The receptor source for this set is a girl aged 2-10 years in good health.

There are a few counts of this clonotype. The chain is built from TRBV11-2 and TRBJ1-6; D call uncertain. The CDR3 is 12 residues long. From germline, CDR1 is SGHAT and CDR2 FQNNGV. Trimming shortened V by 2 bases and J by 14 bases, and 10 bases separated the two germline ends. DNA of the CDR3: TGTGCCAGCAGCTTACCAGGAGAGGCCCTCCACTTT. Its protein is CASSLPGEALHF. Full variable domain (missing parts from reference TRBV11-2 and TRBJ1-6): EAGVAQSPRYKIIEKRQSVAFWCNPISGHATLYWYQQILGQGPKLLIQFQNNGVVDDSQLPKDRFSAERLKGVDSTLKIQPAKLEDSAVYLCASSLPGEALHFGNGTRLTVT.

This clonotype was found a few times. The CDR3 spells CASSRWDRRDNEKLFF. For the CDR3, the DNA is TGTGCCAGCAGCCGCTGGGACCGCCGGGACAATGAAAAACTGTTTTTT. The chain has TRBV28 and TRBJ1-4; weak D call: TRBD1 (5 bases). The CDR3 totals 16 residues. The V and J ends lost 6 bases and 5 bases respectively, with 19 bases between them. Germline V lookup: CDR1 MDHEN, CDR2 SYDVKM.

This clonotype has just a few counts. The rearrangement links TRBV4-2 to TRBJ2-3, with no clear D. Germline CDR1 is LGHNA and CDR2 is YNFKEQ. The CDR3 extends over 14 amino acids. Trimming left V 0 bases short and J 4 bases short, with 8 bases between. For the CDR3, the DNA is TGTGCCAGCAGCCAAGATACGCCCCCAGATACGCAGTATTTT. Protein: CASSQDTPPDTQYF.

J is TRBJ2-3 and V is TRBV7-3; possible D gene TRBD1, 6 bases. Germline values: CDR1 SGHTA, CDR2 FQGTGA. Trimming took 6 bases from V and 1 from J, leaving 8 bases between them. CDR3 length equals 13 residues. In nucleotides, the CDR3 is TGTGCCAGCAGAAAGGGGGGCACAGATACGCAGTATTTT. Translated: CASRKGGTDTQYF. Drawing the rest from reference TRBV7-3 and TRBJ2-3, the complete variable domain is GAGVSQTPSNKVTEKGKYVELRCDPISGHTALYWYRQSLGQGPEFLIYFQGTGAADDSGLPNDRFFAVRPEGSVSTLKIQRTERGDSAVYLCASRKGGTDTQYFGPGTRLTVL.

In DNA form, the CDR3 reads TGTGCCAGCACCGCGGACAGGTTCCCCTTTAGCAATCAGCCCCAGCATTTT. Encoded protein: CASTADRFPFSNQPQHF. The chain links TRBV21-1 to TRBJ1-5; whether TRBD1, the table's D call, matches the DNA was not checked. TRBV21-1 corresponds to a pseudogene. The CDR3 has 17 residues.

The chain combines TRBV12-3 or TRBV12-4 with TRBJ1-2; D is ambiguous. This CDR3 is 12 amino acids long. The germline V and J ends were trimmed by 10 bases and 1 base, with 10 bases remaining between them. CDR3 sequence reads: CAILGLNYGYTF. CDR3 DNA sequence: TGTGCCATACTGGGCCTTAACTATGGCTACACCTTC.

V and J are TRBV29-1 and TRBJ2-1; D is possibly TRBD1 (6 bases). The V end lost 7 bases, the J end lost 9 bases, and 16 bases lay between the germline ends. Germline values: CDR1 SQVTM, CDR2 ANQGSEA. The CDR3 is 12 amino acids. In DNA form, the CDR3 reads TGCAGCGAGGGTCACAGGGCTGGTGAGCAGTTCTTC. The encoded protein is CSEGHRAGEQFF.

The table lists this clonotype with a few counts. CDR3 protein: CASTSTDWASGEQFF. The CDR3 nucleotides are TGTGCCAGCACTTCGACCGACTGGGCATCCGGTGAGCAGTTCTTC. V gene TRBV12-3 or TRBV12-4 combines with J gene TRBJ2-5, with D unclear. The J call is uncertain, as TRBJ2-1 better fits the DNA end. The CDR3 totals 15 residues.

This clonotype was seen a single time. In DNA, the CDR3 is TGTGCCAGCAGTCCGAACCGACAGGGTTCGGACACTGAAGCTTTCTTT. Its translation: CASSPNRQGSDTEAFF. The rearrangement links TRBV12-3 or TRBV12-4 to TRBJ1-1, with 7 bases aligning to TRBD1. This CDR3 is 16 amino acids long. V was clipped by 5 bases and J by 3 bases; unmatched bases: 12.

This clonotype was seen a few times. V is TRBV7-2 and J is TRBJ2-7; D is uncertain. The germline V and J ends were trimmed by 2 bases and 0 bases, with 5 bases remaining between them. Germline V gene lookup returns CDR1 SGHTA and CDR2 FQGNSA. This CDR3 contains 13 residues. CDR3 in amino acids: CASSLIRSYEQYF. The CDR3 DNA follows: TGTGCCAGCAGCTTAATCCGCTCCTACGAGCAGTACTTC.

The chain links TRBV7-3 to TRBJ2-7; 10 positions agree with TRBD2. V lost 0 bases and J lost 0; bases outside the gene matches: 2. The V gene's germline CDR1 is SGHTA and CDR2 FQGTGA. The CDR3 loop spans 16 amino acids. CDR3 sequence (DNA): TGTGCCAGCAGCTTAACTAGCGGGAGGAGCTCCTACGAGCAGTACTTC. Encoded protein: CASSLTSGRSSYEQYF.

The chain is built from TRBV13 and TRBJ2-1, with 9 bases matching TRBD2. Germline CDR1 PRHDT, CDR2 FYEKMQ (reference sequence). J gave up 8 bases and V 3 bases, and 8 bases lay outside the gene matches. This CDR3 has 15 amino acids. CDR3 nucleotides: TGTGCCAGCAGCTTCCCCAGCGGGAGGAGGGATGAGCAGTTCTTC. Translation: CASSFPSGRRDEQFF.

The sample holds a few counts of this clonotype. This chain uses TRBV4-1 with TRBJ2-5; TRBD2 agrees at 9 bases. CDR3 length: 17 residues. Germline V gene data show CDR1 as MGHRA and CDR2 as YSYEKL. Trimming at V came to 0 bases and at J to 5 bases, leaving 10 bases not matched to a gene. The CDR3 nucleotides read TGCGCCAGCAGCCAAGATATAGCGGGGGCGAGGGGGGAGACCCAGTACTTC. It translates to CASSQDIAGARGETQYF.

V usage is TRBV20-1 and J usage is TRBJ2-7; unclear D gene. V lost 3 bases to trimming and J lost 5 bases, with 11 bases between them. This CDR3 region has 12 residues. The germline gives CDR1 DFQATT, CDR2 SNEGSKA (reference sequence). This CDR3 reads CSASRQGNEQYF. The CDR3 bases are TGCAGTGCTAGCCGACAAGGGAACGAGCAGTACTTC.

This clonotype appeared many times. The CDR3 region has the DNA TGTGCCAGCAGCTTAGCGGGGGCCGAGCAGTACTTC. Translated: CASSLAGAEQYF. This chain connects TRBV7-8 to TRBJ2-7; D may be TRBD1 (6 bases). The germline V gene has CDR1 SGHVS and CDR2 FQNEAQ. The ends were cut back, 0 bases at V and 6 bases at J, with 6 bases in the middle. The CDR3 covers 12 residues.

The rearrangement joins TRBV12-3 or TRBV12-4 to TRBJ2-5; D may be TRBD2 (5 bases). The germline V and J ends were trimmed by 6 bases and 1 base, with 9 bases remaining between them. The CDR3 runs 13 residues. The CDR3 nucleotides read TGTGCCAGCAGAACTAGATCCCAAGAGACCCAGTACTTC. Its protein product is CASRTRSQETQYF.

This clonotype was counted a single time. The chain couples TRBV20-1 to TRBJ2-5, with 9 bases aligning to TRBD2. The V and J ends lost 5 bases and 0 bases, in that order; junction bases with no gene match: 16. The CDR3 totals 18 residues. CDR1 and CDR2 from the germline V gene are DFQATT and SNEGSKA (reference sequence). Written as DNA, the CDR3 is TGCAGTGCTCAACCTAGCGGGGCGGATCTTCTGTACCAAGAGACCCAGTACTTC. Translated: CSAQPSGADLLYQETQYF.

This clonotype was seen a few times. The gene calls are TRBV7-2 and TRBJ2-1; D is unresolved. Deletions cut 5 bases from V and 10 bases from J, with 15 bases between. The CDR3 consists of 13 residues. Germline V gene lookup returns CDR1 SGHTA and CDR2 FQGNSA. The CDR3 DNA reads TGTGCCAGCAGCGTAAACGCCGTCGCCGAGCAGTTCTTC. Its translation is CASSVNAVAEQFF.

The chain has TRBV29-1 and TRBJ2-7, with a tentative D call TRBD1 (5 bases). V lost 4 bases and J lost 6, with 13 bases in between. Looked up from germline, CDR1 is SQVTM and CDR2 is ANQGSEA. The length of the CDR3 is 12 residues. CDR3 residues: CSVVWVQGEQYF. DNA for the CDR3: TGCAGCGTTGTTTGGGTCCAGGGCGAGCAGTACTTC.

This rearrangement joins TRBV10-3 to TRBJ2-1; 7 bases align to TRBD2. Trimming at V came to 10 bases and at J to 6 bases, leaving 9 bases not matched to a gene. The CDR3 loop spans 13 amino acids. Germline V gene sequence: CDR1 ENHRY, CDR2 SYGVKD. CDR3: CATGGGAVNEQFF. The CDR3 DNA reads TGTGCCACGGGGGGTGGGGCGGTCAATGAGCAGTTCTTC.

This clonotype has at least ten counts. The chain joins TRBV7-3 to TRBJ2-5, with 15 positions matching TRBD2. Germline trimming cut 0 bases from V and 5 bases from J; bases unmatched to any gene: 7. Per germline, CDR1 SGHTA and CDR2 FQGTGA. The CDR3 covers 18 residues. This CDR3 is CASSLTGLAGGPRETQYF. The CDR3 bases are TGTGCCAGCAGCTTAACCGGACTAGCGGGGGGGCCGCGTGAGACCCAGTACTTC.

The rearrangement links TRBV28 to TRBJ1-3, with D maybe TRBD1 (5 bases). The CDR3 contains 14 residues. Trimming shortened V by 7 bases and J by 2 bases, and 12 bases separated the two germline ends. The germline V gene encodes CDR1 MDHEN and CDR2 SYDVKM. CDR3 sequence: CASTSGLAGNTIYF. In DNA, the CDR3 is TGTGCCAGCACCTCAGGGCTGGCTGGAAACACCATATATTTT.

The rearrangement uses TRBV20-1 and TRBJ2-1, with D perhaps TRBD1 (6 bases). Germline-derived CDR1 and CDR2 are DFQATT and SNEGSKA (reference sequence). The CDR3 runs 13 residues. V lost 1 base, J lost 14 bases, and 18 bases lay in between. The CDR3 bases are TGCAGTGCTAGAGTAATAGAACAGGGTGAAGAGTTCTTC. This sequence encodes CSARVIEQGEEFF.

This clonotype has ten or more counts. V and J are TRBV12-3 or TRBV12-4 and TRBJ2-4; the D call may be TRBD1 or TRBD2 (6 bases each). This CDR3 contains 17 residues. The V end lost 2 bases, the J end lost 3 bases, and 17 bases lay between the germline ends. CDR3 sequence reads: CASSLMGAGRVKNIQYF. The DNA of the CDR3 is TGTGCCAGCAGTTTAATGGGGGCGGGAAGAGTCAAAAACATTCAGTACTTC.

The CDR3 DNA reads TGTGCCAGCAGCGACACGAGCGGGGGGGTGCCAGATACGCAGTATTTT. Encoded protein: CASSDTSGGVPDTQYF. V is TRBV21-1 and J is TRBJ2-3; the table calls TRBD2, which could not be checked here. TRBV21-1 represents a pseudogene. The CDR3 has 16 amino acids.

The chain carries TRBV4-1 and TRBJ2-5; TRBD2 aligns across 7 bases. Judging by the DNA end, TRBJ2-7 fits better; the J call may be wrong. CDR3 size: 15 residues. Germline CDR1 is MGHRA and CDR2 is YSYEKL. The CDR3 reads CASSQLTGGVDEQYF. CDR3 in DNA: TGCGCCAGCAGCCAACTCACGGGGGGAGTGGACGAGCAGTACTTC.

V gene TRBV29-1 combines with J gene TRBJ1-6; TRBD1 might be the D (6 bases). The germline V gene has CDR1 SQVTM and CDR2 ANQGSEA. CDR3 length: 12 amino acids. Trimming left V 7 bases short and J 7 bases short, with 11 bases between. DNA of the CDR3: TGCAGCGCATCAACAGGGAATTCACCCCTCCACTTT. Its translation is CSASTGNSPLHF.